This record looks at one T cell receptor (beta chain) sequence and its context. Its target is not known. The survey-level immunoSEQ assay was used. The authors' processing: The detection floor for productive clonotype frequency was 2.59 x 10-5. Measured with immunoSEQ multiplex PCR; TCRdb has only the in-frame clones, and not every one. D and trimming were read from the DNA, whereas the V and J calls and clone size are those reported in that table. Among roughly 40,000 clones listed, about four fifths were seen once. This specimen belongs to a study of STAT5B mutations in CD4+ large granular lymphocyte leukemia. Background on the study: Among healthy donors, a particular HLA allele went with more CDR3 'QG' motifs.

Study outcomes and limitations: TRBV06-family usage was enriched in top patient clones (8/27) versus controls (2/35).

The germline CDR1 and CDR2 sequences are MGHRA and YSYEKL. The CDR3 has 16 residues. The V gene lost 5 bases and the J gene lost 3 bases, with 17 bases spanning the gap. The chain recombines TRBV4-1 with TRBJ1-5, with no clear D. The material sequenced was CD4+ T cells from blood buffy coats. This sequence was found in a human donor in good health. The CDR3 DNA follows: TGCGCCAGCAGCTTCGACACCGGAAGTGTCAATCAGCCCCAGCATTTT. Translated: CASSFDTGSVNQPQHF.